This TCR beta chain came from a study of OX40 agonist ivuxolimab in advanced cancers. Looking at the study overall: Ivuxolimab, which targeted the costimulatory receptor OX40 (CD134), was an agonistic, fully human IgG2 monoclonal antibody. Intravenous ivuxolimab was administered to patients every 2 weeks at six dose levels: 0.01, 0.1, 0.3, 1.5, 3 and 10 mg/kg. Of the approximately 50 dose-escalation patients, hepatocellular carcinoma was present in about 20, melanoma in around 15, renal cell carcinoma in 9 and head and neck cancer in 9. In the dose-escalation cohort, 82.7% of patients were male, and the mean age was approximately 60 years, with a range of 23 to 79. Prior anti-PD-1, anti-PD-L1 or anti-CTLA-4 therapy was permitted, and about two fifths of dose-escalation patients had received checkpoint inhibitors. Partial responses occurred in three dose-escalation patients, of whom one had hepatocellular carcinoma and two had cutaneous melanoma. Peripheral TCRbeta sequencing aimed to test whether ivuxolimab altered TCR sequence diversity and caused clonal T-cell expansion. The paper covers the monotherapy dose-escalation part of the phase I ivuxolimab trial, which included N = 52 patients.

Reading the germline V gene gives CDR1 KGHSH and CDR2 LQKENI. V loses 2 bases, J loses 0 bases, and the germline ends lie 5 bases apart. The CDR3 measures 15 amino acids from cysteine to phenylalanine. CDR3 DNA is the only sequence kept; it has 45 bases, read in frame from the first base. As regards this clone: Its antigen target is currently unknown. No much larger clonotype is one base removed from it; base qualities were not supplied.

The trial excluded patients who had a history of autoimmune disease or were on systemic immunosuppression. Peripheral blood for TCR sequencing was collected from all dose cohorts at baseline, on cycle 4 day 1, and on cycle 7 day 1. The samples were taken from a phase I, first-in-human, multicenter, open-label dose-escalation trial of ivuxolimab. Adults with locally advanced or metastatic melanoma, renal cell carcinoma, hepatocellular carcinoma or head and neck squamous cell carcinoma were enrolled in the trial. Before TCR sequencing, CD4+ T cells and CD8+ T cells from peripheral blood were sorted into separate populations. Genomic DNA was extracted from sorted cells for sequencing of the TCRbeta CDR3 region. The immunoSEQ Assay was used to sequence the TCRbeta CDR3 regions. TCRdb carries this immuneACCESS record with in-frame sequences only. Its versions omit some clonotypes, under half of them owing to an unresolved V gene in the studies checked, with the rest unexplained. The sample contains 30,000 to 35,000 clones, around nine tenths of them found a single time. Approximately 9.7% of the sample lies in the top ten.

Overall study results and their limits: Low levels of normalized T-cell clonal expansion were also shown by some nonresponding patients. On average, CD8+ T cells showed more expanded clones than CD4+ T cells after ivuxolimab. In the 0.1-3.0 mg/kg groups, partial responders were among the patients with the lowest normalized peripheral clonal expansion, particularly in CD8+ T cells. Which antigens the clonally expanded peripheral T cells were specific for was not determined. At doses from 0.1 to 3.0 mg/kg, clonal expansion was seen in both CD4+ and CD8+ blood T cells between baseline and week 6.

The sequence derives from an adult with an advanced solid tumor such as melanoma, head and neck, liver or kidney cancer. The chain is encoded by TRBV18 joined to TRBJ2-6; confidence is insufficient to name the D gene. This material consisted of CD4+ or CD8+ T cells sorted from blood, taken in a trial of the OX40 agonist ivuxolimab. The nucleotides are TGTGCCAGCTCACCAGATATCTCTGGGGCCAACGTCCTGACTTTC. Translated, this gives CASSPDISGANVLTF.